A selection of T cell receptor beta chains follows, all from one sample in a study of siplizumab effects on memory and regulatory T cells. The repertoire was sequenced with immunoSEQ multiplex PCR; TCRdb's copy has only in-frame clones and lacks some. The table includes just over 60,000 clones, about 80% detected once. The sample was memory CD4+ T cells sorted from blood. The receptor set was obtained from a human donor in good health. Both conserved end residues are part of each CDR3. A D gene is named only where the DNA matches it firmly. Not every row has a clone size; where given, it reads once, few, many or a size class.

TGTGCCAGCAGCAGGGACAGGGACCCAGATACGCAGTATTTT	CASSRDRDPDTQYF	TRBD1	TRBV2	TRBJ2-3	few
TGTGCCAGCTCACTACTTAGCGGGGGGGACTACAATGAGCAGTTCTTC	CASSLLSGGDYNEQFF	TRBD2	TRBV18	TRBJ2-1	NA
TGCGCCAGCAGCCAAGATTCGGCAGGCCTCACCGGGGAGCTGTTTTTT	CASSQDSAGLTGELFF	NA	TRBV4-3	TRBJ2-2	NA
TGTGCCACCAGCAGAGTGGACACTGAAAAACTGTTTTTT	CATSRVDTEKLFF	NA	TRBV15	TRBJ1-4	NA
TGCGCCAGCAGCCCCGAAGTTGGTAGAACCCGAGAGAGCAATCAGCCCCAGCATTTT	CASSPEVGRTRESNQPQHF	NA	TRBV4-1	TRBJ1-5	NA
TGTGCCAGCAGTAAACACGGTGCAGGGGGCAGGGAGACCCAGTACTTC	CASSKHGAGGRETQYF	TRBD1	TRBV25-1	TRBJ2-5	NA
TGTGCCAGCAGCTCCTGGATTCAGGCTGGGGGGGGTGGCTACACCTTC	CASSSWIQAGGGGYTF	NA	TRBV7-2	TRBJ1-2	NA
TGTGCCAGCAGTTTATCGATGGGCTATGGCTACACCTTC	CASSLSMGYGYTF	NA	TRBV27	TRBJ1-2	NA
TGTGCCAGCAGCTTAGCCAGGGAATACGAGCAGTACTTC	CASSLAREYEQYF	NA	TRBV7-7	TRBJ2-7	NA
TGCAGTGCTAGAGGGTCGACGGGGGCTTTCTTT	CSARGSTGAFF	NA	TRBV20-1	TRBJ1-1	once
TGTGCCAGCCGGGAGGGGGGGAGTAATGAAAAACTGTTTTTT	CASREGGSNEKLFF	NA	TRBV28	TRBJ1-4	NA
TGTGCCAGCAGCTTATATCCGGGGGCAACCAATGAGCAGTTCTTC	CASSLYPGATNEQFF	NA	TRBV7-3	TRBJ2-1	NA
TGTGCCAGCACTCGACTTACGGGCACCGGGGAGCTGTTTTTT	CASTRLTGTGELFF	NA	TRBV6-5	TRBJ2-2	NA
TGTGCCAGCAGCTTGGGACTAGCGGGGGGCCTAGCGGGCACAGATACGCAGTATTTT	CASSLGLAGGLAGTDTQYF	TRBD2	TRBV7-3	TRBJ2-3	NA
TGTGCCAGCCAGTCCGGGACTAGCACAGATACGCAGTATTTT	CASQSGTSTDTQYF	NA	TRBV6-5	TRBJ2-3	NA
TGTGCCAGCAGCTCTGGGACAGTGAATTCACCCCTCCACTTT	CASSSGTVNSPLHF	TRBD1	TRBV7-3	TRBJ1-6	NA
TGTGCCAGCAGCTCCAGCGGGGGGCCGGTTAATGAGCAGTTCTTC	CASSSSGGPVNEQFF	TRBD2	TRBV5-6	TRBJ2-1	few
TGTGCCAGCAGGAGCCCGCCAGGCAATGAGCAGTTCTTC	CASRSPPGNEQFF	NA	TRBV7-2	TRBJ2-1	NA